These T cell receptor beta chains were read from a single sample in a study of T-cell memory formation after mild COVID-19. TCRdb reprocessed the 5' RACE reads via MiXCR and lists one record per CDR3 protein. Among over 250,000 distinct CDR3 sequences listed, approximately 16% were seen once. The sequenced sample was PBMCs or a T cell subset sorted from them (not recorded which). The origin of the receptors is a man in his late teens or twenties who had mild COVID-19 (a few samples of this study predate the infection). Cell type and time point are not known. Both conserved end residues are part of each CDR3. The order of the fields is D gene, V gene, J gene, clone size, CDR3 DNA, CDR3 protein. D genes are given only for firm matches. Clone size is given for some rows only: seen once, a few or many times, or a class if the clone is expanded.

D gene: TRBD1; V gene: TRBV7-3; J gene: TRBJ1-2; clone size: few; CDR3 DNA: TGTGCCAGCAGCGCAGACCAGGGGGGCTATGGCTACACCTTC; CDR3 protein: CASSADQGGYGYTF
D gene: -; V gene: TRBV3-1; J gene: TRBJ1-5; clone size: -; CDR3 DNA: TGTGCCAGCAGCCTCGACTGGAATAAGCCCCAGCATTTT; CDR3 protein: CASSLDWNKPQHF
D gene: TRBD1; V gene: TRBV12-3/TRBV12-4; J gene: TRBJ1-5; clone size: few; CDR3 DNA: TGTGCCAGCAGTCCCGGACAGGAGAATCAGCCCCAGCATTTT; CDR3 protein: CASSPGQENQPQHF
D gene: -; V gene: TRBV3-1; J gene: TRBJ2-1; clone size: -; CDR3 DNA: TGTGCCAGCAGCCAAGAAGGCCGGGAGCGGCTCTTC; CDR3 protein: CASSQEGRERLF
D gene: -; V gene: TRBV15; J gene: TRBJ2-2; clone size: many; CDR3 DNA: TGTGCCACCAGCGACCTGAACACCGGGGAGCTGTTTTTT; CDR3 protein: CATSDLNTGELFF
D gene: TRBD1; V gene: TRBV7-2; J gene: TRBJ1-2; clone size: -; CDR3 DNA: TGTGCCAGCAGCTGGGACAGAGGGTATGGCTACACCTTC; CDR3 protein: CASSWDRGYGYTF
D gene: -; V gene: TRBV29-1; J gene: TRBJ2-3; clone size: few; CDR3 DNA: TGCAGCGTTGACTACGGGAGCACAGATACGCAGTATTTT; CDR3 protein: CSVDYGSTDTQYF
D gene: -; V gene: TRBV18; J gene: TRBJ2-5; clone size: few; CDR3 DNA: TGTGCCAGCTCACCACCGGCGAGCCGGGAGACCCAGTACTTC; CDR3 protein: CASSPPASRETQYF
D gene: -; V gene: TRBV7-9; J gene: TRBJ1-1; clone size: -; CDR3 DNA: TGTGCCAGCAGCGCCCCGGGGCTTATGAACACTGAAGCTTTCTTT; CDR3 protein: CASSAPGLMNTEAFF
D gene: -; V gene: TRBV3-1; J gene: TRBJ2-5; clone size: -; CDR3 DNA: TGTGCCAGCAGCTTTCCCGGGACACGAGGAGAGACCCAGTACTTC; CDR3 protein: CASSFPGTRGETQYF
D gene: -; V gene: TRBV6-5; J gene: TRBJ1-6; clone size: few; CDR3 DNA: TGTGCCAGCACCGTGGGCTCCTATAATTCACCCCTCCACTTT; CDR3 protein: CASTVGSYNSPLHF
D gene: -; V gene: TRBV7-9; J gene: TRBJ2-3; clone size: -; CDR3 DNA: TGTGCCAGCAGGCCCAGTAGCACAGATACGCAGTATTTT; CDR3 protein: CASRPSSTDTQYF
D gene: -; V gene: TRBV3-1; J gene: TRBJ2-4; clone size: -; CDR3 DNA: TGTGCCAGCAGCCCCGCCAAAGGAGTCAAAAACATTCAGTACTTC; CDR3 protein: CASSPAKGVKNIQYF
D gene: -; V gene: TRBV28; J gene: TRBJ2-1; clone size: -; CDR3 DNA: TGTGCCAGCAGTTTATACCCCGGGGAAGTAGACAATGAGCAGTTCTTC; CDR3 protein: CASSLYPGEVDNEQFF
D gene: TRBD1; V gene: TRBV29-1; J gene: TRBJ2-1; clone size: few; CDR3 DNA: TGCAGCGTGGCGGGACAGGGCTACAATGAGCAGTTCTTC; CDR3 protein: CSVAGQGYNEQFF
D gene: -; V gene: TRBV4-1; J gene: TRBJ2-5; clone size: many; CDR3 DNA: TGCGCCAGCAGCCAAGTCGCAGGGGTGGAGACCCAGTACTTC; CDR3 protein: CASSQVAGVETQYF
D gene: -; V gene: TRBV9; J gene: TRBJ2-1; clone size: -; CDR3 DNA: TGTGCCAGCAGCGTAGAGGTCCGGGGGGCGGGTGAGCAGTTCTTC; CDR3 protein: CASSVEVRGAGEQFF
D gene: TRBD2; V gene: TRBV29-1; J gene: TRBJ2-1; clone size: few; CDR3 DNA: TGCAGCGGTGGACTAGCGGGGGGGCATAGTGAGCAGTTCTTC; CDR3 protein: CSGGLAGGHSEQFF
D gene: -; V gene: TRBV7-3; J gene: TRBJ2-1; clone size: medium-sized; CDR3 DNA: TGTGCCAGCAGCCGAGGGGCCTCCGGGTACAATGAGCAGTTCTTC; CDR3 protein: CASSRGASGYNEQFF
D gene: -; V gene: TRBV7-9; J gene: TRBJ2-5; clone size: few; CDR3 DNA: TGTGCCAGCAGCTACCGCCTAAAGGGCCCACAAGAGACCCAGTACTTC; CDR3 protein: CASSYRLKGPQETQYF
D gene: -; V gene: TRBV6-2/TRBV6-3; J gene: TRBJ2-2; clone size: few; CDR3 DNA: TGTGCCAGCAGGACCTCGGGGTGGACCGGGGAGCTGTTTTTT; CDR3 protein: CASRTSGWTGELFF
D gene: TRBD1; V gene: TRBV28; J gene: TRBJ2-7; clone size: few; CDR3 DNA: TGTGCCAGCAGTTTAAGGGACAGGGTACACGAGCAGTACTTC; CDR3 protein: CASSLRDRVHEQYF
D gene: TRBD1; V gene: TRBV4-2; J gene: TRBJ2-4; clone size: -; CDR3 DNA: TGTGCCAGCAGCAGGGGACAGGGGCAGTACTTC; CDR3 protein: CASSRGQGQYF
D gene: TRBD1; V gene: TRBV10-3; J gene: TRBJ1-1; clone size: few; CDR3 DNA: TGTGCCATCAGTGAGACACAGGGGGAAGCTTTCTTT; CDR3 protein: CAISETQGEAFF
D gene: -; V gene: TRBV9; J gene: TRBJ2-7; clone size: few; CDR3 DNA: TGTGCCAGCAGCGTAGGGGTGGGGATCTACGAGCAGTACTTC; CDR3 protein: CASSVGVGIYEQYF
D gene: -; V gene: TRBV29-1; J gene: TRBJ2-6; clone size: -; CDR3 DNA: TGCAGCGTTGCGGTCACCGGGGCCAACGTCCTGACTTTC; CDR3 protein: CSVAVTGANVLTF
D gene: -; V gene: TRBV20-1; J gene: TRBJ2-3; clone size: -; CDR3 DNA: TGCAGTGCTAGCCGGGACAGCACAGATACGCAGTATTTT; CDR3 protein: CSASRDSTDTQYF
D gene: TRBD1; V gene: TRBV7-6; J gene: TRBJ2-1; clone size: few; CDR3 DNA: TGTGCCAGCAGCGCCCCAGGGGGCCGCGGATACAATGAGCAGTTCTTC; CDR3 protein: CASSAPGGRGYNEQFF
D gene: -; V gene: TRBV7-6; J gene: TRBJ2-7; clone size: -; CDR3 DNA: TGTGCCAGCAGCCGGGCGACGGGAACCTACGAGCAGTACTTC; CDR3 protein: CASSRATGTYEQYF